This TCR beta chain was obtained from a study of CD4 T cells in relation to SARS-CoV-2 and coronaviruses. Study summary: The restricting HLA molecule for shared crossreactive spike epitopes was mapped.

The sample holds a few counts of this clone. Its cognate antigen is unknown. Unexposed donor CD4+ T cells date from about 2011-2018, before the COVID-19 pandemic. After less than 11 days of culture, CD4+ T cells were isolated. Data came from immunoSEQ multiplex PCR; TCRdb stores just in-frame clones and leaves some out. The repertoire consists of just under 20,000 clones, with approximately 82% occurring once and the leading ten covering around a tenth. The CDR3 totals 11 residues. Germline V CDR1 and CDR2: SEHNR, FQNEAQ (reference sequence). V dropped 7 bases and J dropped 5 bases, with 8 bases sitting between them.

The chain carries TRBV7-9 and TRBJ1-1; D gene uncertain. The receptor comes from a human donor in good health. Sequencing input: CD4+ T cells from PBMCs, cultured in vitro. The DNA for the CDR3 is TGTGCCAGCAACGCGGGTACTGAAGCTTTCTTT. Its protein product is CASNAGTEAFF.